This T cell receptor beta chain appears in the sequencing data of a study of human T cells and chemical hapten exposure. Ten or more counts support this clonotype. Time point of the sample: pre-sensitization, week 0. Treatment here: therapeutic diphenylcyclopropenone sensitization with weekly scalp DPC. Trimming took 3 bases from V and 4 from J, leaving 12 bases between them. Germline CDR1 MNHEY, CDR2 SVGAGI. The CDR3 sequence is 15 residues long. A single record per CDR3 protein comes from TCRdb applying MiXCR to the RACE reads. The data contain roughly 120,000 distinct CDR3 sequences, less than 15% of them seen just once; the ten biggest clones take up around 2.8%.

The source is a woman aged 18 to 35 with alopecia areata. Some clones in this sample may be carry-over from other donors' samples. The V call is TRBV6-5, the J call TRBJ2-2; a possible D gene is TRBD1 (6 bases). The starting material was whole blood, obtained in connection with sensitization to the hapten diphenylcyclopropenone (DPC). This CDR3 reads CASSYRGSSTGELFF. CDR3 nucleotide sequence: TGTGCCAGCAGTTATAGGGGGTCGAGCACCGGGGAGCTGTTTTTT.